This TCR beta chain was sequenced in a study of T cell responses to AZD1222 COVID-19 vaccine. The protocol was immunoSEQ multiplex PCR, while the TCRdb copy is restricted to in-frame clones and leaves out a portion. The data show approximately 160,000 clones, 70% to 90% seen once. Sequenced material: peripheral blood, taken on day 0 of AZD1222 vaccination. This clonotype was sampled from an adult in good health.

CDR3 in DNA: TGTGCCAGCAGCGTAGATCTGGGCTTACGCAGCTCTGGAAACACCATATATTTT. Amino acids: CASSVDLGLRSSGNTIYF. The V and J genes are TRBV9 and TRBJ1-3; no clear D gene. CDR3 length: 18 residues. The V end lost 0 bases, the J end lost 0 bases, and 16 bases lay between the germline ends. Germline V gene sequence: CDR1 SGDLS, CDR2 YYNGEE.